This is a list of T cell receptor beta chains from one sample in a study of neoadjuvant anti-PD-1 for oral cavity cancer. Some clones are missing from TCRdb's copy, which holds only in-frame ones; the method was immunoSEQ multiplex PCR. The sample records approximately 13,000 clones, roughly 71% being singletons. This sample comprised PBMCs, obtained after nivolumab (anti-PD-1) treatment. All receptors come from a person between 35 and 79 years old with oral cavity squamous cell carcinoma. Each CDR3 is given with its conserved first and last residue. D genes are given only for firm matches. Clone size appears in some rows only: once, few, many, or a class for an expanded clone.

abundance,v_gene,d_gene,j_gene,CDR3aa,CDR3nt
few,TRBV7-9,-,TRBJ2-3,CASSLDQTSDTQYF,TGTGCCAGCAGCTTAGATCAAACTTCGGATACGCAGTATTTT
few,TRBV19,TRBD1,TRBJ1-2,CASSMIKGAHGYTF,TGTGCCAGTAGTATGATAAAGGGGGCGCATGGCTACACCTTC
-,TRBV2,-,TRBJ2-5,CASSPWARSGETQYF,TGTGCCAGCAGCCCGTGGGCTCGCTCCGGGGAGACCCAGTACTTC
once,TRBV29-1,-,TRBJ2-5,CSGQTPPPETQYF,TGCAGCGGGCAGACACCTCCCCCGGAGACCCAGTACTTC
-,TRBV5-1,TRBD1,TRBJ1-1,CASSFQGADTEAFF,TGCGCCAGCAGCTTCCAGGGGGCCGATACTGAAGCTTTCTTT
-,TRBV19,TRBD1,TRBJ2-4,CASSIAAGQGASIQYF,TGTGCCAGTAGTATAGCGGCGGGACAGGGGGCTAGCATTCAGTACTTC
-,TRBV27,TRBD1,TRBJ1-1,CASSLKGGTGVTEAFF,TGTGCCAGCAGTTTAAAAGGAGGGACAGGGGTGACTGAAGCTTTCTTT
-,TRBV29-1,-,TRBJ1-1,CSALSGGPNTEAFF,TGCAGCGCCTTATCGGGCGGCCCGAACACTGAAGCTTTCTTT
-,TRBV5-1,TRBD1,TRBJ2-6,CASSFTGTGESGANVLTF,TGCGCCAGCAGCTTCACCGGGACAGGGGAGTCTGGGGCCAACGTCCTGACTTTC
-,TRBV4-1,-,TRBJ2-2,CASSQATGTGELFF,TGCGCCAGCAGCCAAGCGACAGGCACCGGGGAGCTGTTTTTT
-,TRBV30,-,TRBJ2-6,CAWSVTNSGANVLTF,TGTGCCTGGAGTGTTACCAACTCTGGGGCCAACGTCCTGACTTTC
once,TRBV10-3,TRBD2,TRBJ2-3,CAISDTTSGSTDTQYF,TGTGCCATCAGTGACACGACTAGCGGGAGCACAGATACGCAGTATTTT
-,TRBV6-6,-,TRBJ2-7,CASSKQGPNYGEQYF,TGTGCCAGCAGTAAACAGGGACCCAACTACGGCGAGCAGTACTTC
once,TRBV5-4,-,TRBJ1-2,CASRLDSYGYTF,TGTGCCAGCAGATTAGACAGCTATGGCTACACCTTC
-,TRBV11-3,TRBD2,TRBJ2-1,CASSRGGRETNEQFF,TGTGCCAGCAGCAGAGGTGGGCGGGAGACCAATGAGCAGTTCTTC
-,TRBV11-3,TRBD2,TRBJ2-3,CASSFGRNILTDTQYF,TGTGCCAGCAGCTTCGGGAGGAATATCCTCACAGATACGCAGTATTTT
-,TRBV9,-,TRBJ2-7,CASSVAGLGEQYF,TGTGCCAGCAGTGTAGCCGGATTGGGGGAGCAGTACTTC
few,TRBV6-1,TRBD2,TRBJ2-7,CASSEASSGGTEQYF,TGTGCCAGCAGTGAAGCTTCCTCCGGGGGGACCGAGCAGTACTTC
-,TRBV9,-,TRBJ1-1,CASSLRGNTEAFF,TGTGCCAGCAGCTTGCGGGGGAACACTGAAGCTTTCTTT
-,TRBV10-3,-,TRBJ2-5,CAILNDLQETQYF,TGTGCCATCCTAAACGACCTCCAAGAGACCCAGTACTTC
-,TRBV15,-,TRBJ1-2,CATSKDRYGYTF,TGTGCCACCAGCAAGGACAGATATGGCTACACCTTC
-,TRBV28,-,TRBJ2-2,CASSLAGTNTGELFF,TGTGCCAGCAGTTTGGCGGGAACGAACACCGGGGAGCTGTTTTTT
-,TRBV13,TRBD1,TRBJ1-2,CASSQYSTGYYGYTF,TGTGCCAGCAGCCAATACTCGACAGGGTACTATGGCTACACCTTC
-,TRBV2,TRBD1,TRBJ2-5,CASSTRTGGGETQYF,TGTGCCAGCAGTACTCGAACAGGGGGCGGAGAGACCCAGTACTTC
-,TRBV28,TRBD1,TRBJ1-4,CASSFRAGGEKLFF,TGTGCCAGCAGTTTTAGGGCAGGGGGCGAAAAACTGTTTTTT
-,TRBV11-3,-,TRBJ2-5,CASSLNRVETQYF,TGTGCCAGCAGCCTGAACAGGGTTGAGACCCAGTACTTC
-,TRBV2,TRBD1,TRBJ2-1,CASSRQGPVGEQFF,TGTGCCAGCAGTAGACAGGGACCGGTGGGTGAGCAGTTCTTC
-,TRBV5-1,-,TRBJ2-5,CASSSTTGQQETQYF,TGCGCCAGCAGCTCGACTACAGGGCAGCAAGAGACCCAGTACTTC
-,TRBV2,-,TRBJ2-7,CASSATSYEQYF,TGTGCCAGCAGTGCTACAAGCTACGAGCAGTACTTC
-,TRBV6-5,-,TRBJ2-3,CASSYGRDITDTQYF,TGTGCCAGCAGTTACGGGAGAGATATCACAGATACGCAGTATTTT
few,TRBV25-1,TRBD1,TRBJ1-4,CASSDGTGGFEKLFF,TGTGCCAGCAGTGACGGGACAGGGGGCTTTGAAAAACTGTTTTTT
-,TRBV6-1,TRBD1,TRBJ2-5,CASSEETGTYQETQYF,TGTGCCAGCAGTGAAGAGACAGGGACGTACCAAGAGACCCAGTACTTC
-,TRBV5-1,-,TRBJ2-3,CASRGISTDTQYF,TGCGCCAGCAGGGGAATTAGCACAGATACGCAGTATTTT
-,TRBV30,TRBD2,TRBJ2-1,CAWTSGFYNEQFF,TGTGCCTGGACTAGCGGGTTTTACAATGAGCAGTTCTTC
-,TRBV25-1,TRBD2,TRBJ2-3,CASGGDTAVDTQYF,TGTGCCAGCGGGGGGGATACGGCTGTAGATACGCAGTATTTT
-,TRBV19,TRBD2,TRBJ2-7,CASSKGGLAGDSYEQYF,TGTGCCAGTAGTAAAGGGGGACTAGCGGGAGATTCCTACGAGCAGTACTTC
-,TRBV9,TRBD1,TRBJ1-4,CASSAPGQGDEKLFF,TGTGCCAGCAGCGCCCCGGGACAGGGGGATGAAAAACTGTTTTTT
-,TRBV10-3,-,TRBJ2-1,CAIKYSAVYNEQFF,TGTGCCATCAAGTATAGCGCCGTTTACAATGAGCAGTTCTTC
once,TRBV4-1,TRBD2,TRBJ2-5,CASSLGGEETQYF,TGCGCCAGCAGCCTGGGAGGGGAAGAGACCCAGTACTTC
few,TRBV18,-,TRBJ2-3,CASSPPGQTSTDTQYF,TGTGCCAGCTCACCACCGGGACAAACCAGCACAGATACGCAGTATTTT
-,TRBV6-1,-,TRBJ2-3,CASSVAGRGGDTQYF,TGTGCCAGCAGTGTGGCGGGACGCGGTGGAGATACGCAGTATTTT
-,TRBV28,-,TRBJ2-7,CASSPPMSSSYEQYF,TGTGCCAGCAGCCCTCCGATGAGCAGCTCCTACGAGCAGTACTTC
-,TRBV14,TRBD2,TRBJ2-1,CASQGETSGDEQFF,TGTGCCAGCCAGGGGGAGACTAGCGGGGATGAGCAGTTCTTC
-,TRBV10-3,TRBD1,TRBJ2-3,CAISTGTGSDTQYF,TGTGCCATCAGTACCGGGACAGGGTCAGATACGCAGTATTTT
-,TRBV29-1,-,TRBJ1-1,CSVEVGTTEAFF,TGCAGCGTTGAAGTGGGGACCACTGAAGCTTTCTTT
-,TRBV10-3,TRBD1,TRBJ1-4,CAISDPRQGKSEKLFF,TGTGCCATCAGTGATCCCCGACAGGGAAAGAGCGAAAAACTGTTTTTT
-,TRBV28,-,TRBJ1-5,CASSLGRLGNQPQHF,TGTGCCAGCAGTTTAGGGCGGTTGGGCAATCAGCCCCAGCATTTT
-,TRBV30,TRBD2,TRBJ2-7,CAWSELADEQYF,TGTGCCTGGAGTGAACTAGCGGACGAGCAGTACTTC